This TCR beta chain was recorded in a study of T-cell memory formation after mild COVID-19. General study findings and limits: The appearance of some responding clones in pre-infection memory suggested that cross-reactive memory joined.

With respect to this clonotype: Antigen specificity is unknown.

From 5'RACE with constant-segment primers came TCR alpha and TCR beta cDNA libraries that carried sample barcodes and UMIs. Using its own MiXCR run on the 5' RACE reads, TCRdb lists one record per CDR3 protein. The sample carries 550,000 to 650,000 distinct CDR3 sequences, approximately 15% recorded once. Germline V gives CDR1 KGHSH, CDR2 LQKENI. The CDR3 spans 14 residues. V was clipped by 3 bases and J by 5 bases; unmatched bases: 6. The gene calls are TRBV18 and TRBJ1-2; 7 bases are shared with TRBD1. Sequencing input: PBMCs or a T cell subset sorted from them (not recorded which). The sequence was collected from an adult woman who had mild COVID-19 (a few samples of this study predate the infection). Cell type and time point are not known. The CDR3 protein is CASSPTTGVYGYTF. The CDR3 DNA reads as TGTGCCAGCTCACCGACAACAGGGGTATATGGCTACACCTTC.